The 27 T cell receptor beta chains presented below share a single source sample, sequenced in a study of CD8+ T cells in alopecia areata. RNA extraction and reverse transcription yielded cDNA as sequencing template. The data were produced by immunoSEQ multiplex PCR, yet TCRdb's version contains in-frame clones alone and is incomplete. There are roughly 150,000 clones in the sample; roughly 44% occur only once, and roughly 6.8% lies in the top ten. The specimen was CD4+ T cells sorted from blood. The receptors shown here come from a human donor with alopecia areata.

This clone turned up a few times. The chain has TRBV7-9 and TRBJ2-2; D unresolved. V was clipped by 7 bases and J by 6 bases, with 15 bases between them. This CDR3 comprises 14 residues. CDR1 and CDR2 from the germline V gene are SEHNR and FQNEAQ (reference sequence). This chain's CDR3 is CASTLVEGSGELFF. CDR3 bases: TGTGCCAGCACTCTTGTTGAAGGGTCCGGGGAGCTGTTTTTT.

The rearrangement links TRBV5-1 to TRBJ1-1, with D tentatively TRBD1 (6 bases). The CDR3 covers 14 residues. The V gene's germline CDR1 is SGHRS and CDR2 YFSETQ. The V end was cut by 3 bases, the J end by 0 bases, with 9 bases between. In nucleotides, the CDR3 is TGCGCCAGCAGCTCGGACAGCATGAACACTGAAGCTTTCTTT. It codes for CASSSDSMNTEAFF.

This clone was found a few times. V gene TRBV2 combines with J gene TRBJ1-5; no firm D call. Trimming took 3 bases from V and 6 from J, leaving 9 bases between them. The CDR3 length is 13 residues. Germline V gene sequence: CDR1 SNHLY, CDR2 FYNNEI. For the CDR3, the DNA is TGTGCCAGCAGTGAGAGGCCGGGTCAGCCCCAGCATTTT. It is translated as CASSERPGQPQHF.

This clone came up once. The chain is built from TRBV5-6 and TRBJ2-3, with D perhaps assigned TRBD1 or TRBD2 (5 bases each). The ends were cut back, 5 bases at V and 4 bases at J, with 14 bases in the middle. CDR1 is SGHDT and CDR2 is YYEEEE in the germline V gene. The CDR3 spans 14 residues. CDR3 in amino acids: CASSSGTEADTQYF. DNA for the CDR3: TGTGCCAGCAGTTCCGGGACGGAGGCAGATACGCAGTATTTT.

This chain connects TRBV19 to TRBJ2-5, with no clear D. The CDR3 contains 11 residues. The ends were cut back, 3 bases at V and 3 bases at J, with 2 bases in the middle. Germline CDR1 is LNHDA and CDR2 is SQIVND (reference sequence). CDR3 nucleotides: TGTGCCAGTAGTATCGAAGAGACCCAGTACTTC. Translated: CASSIEETQYF.

The chain carries TRBV9 and TRBJ2-1, with D possibly called TRBD1 or TRBD2 (6 bases each). V was trimmed by 2 bases and J by 9 bases, leaving 12 bases between them. The CDR3 is 13 amino acids. In germline, CDR1 is SGDLS, CDR2 YYNGEE. This chain's CDR3 is CASSVGGSGEQFF. The CDR3 nucleotides are TGTGCCAGCAGCGTGGGGGGCTCGGGTGAGCAGTTCTTC.

This clone was detected a few times. The chain is built from TRBV7-2 and TRBJ2-1; D uncertain. V was shortened by 5 bases and J by 9 bases, with 14 bases between the two germline ends. The CDR3 is 13 residues long. From germline, CDR1 is SGHTA and CDR2 FQGNSA. The CDR3 sequence: CASSEERRSEQFF. The CDR3 nucleotides are TGTGCCAGCAGCGAGGAGCGTAGATCTGAGCAGTTCTTC.

This chain connects TRBV6-1 to TRBJ2-3; the D gene could be TRBD1 or TRBD2 (5 bases each). Germline CDR1 and CDR2: MNHNS and SASEGT. The V gene lost 2 bases and the J gene lost 2 bases, with 11 bases spanning the gap. This CDR3 comprises 15 residues. The CDR3 sequence: CASSENWGNTDTQYF. Here the CDR3 DNA reads TGTGCCAGCAGTGAAAATTGGGGGAACACAGATACGCAGTATTTT.

This clone occurred a few times. The V call is TRBV29-1, the J call TRBJ2-1; 8 bases match TRBD2. The germline V gene encodes CDR1 SQVTM and CDR2 ANQGSEA. V was pared by 7 bases and J by 1 base, with 12 bases of the junction left unmatched. The CDR3 totals 16 residues. The DNA of the CDR3 is TGCAGCGCCCGGAAGGGGATAGCGGGATCCTACAATGAGCAGTTCTTC. Encoded protein: CSARKGIAGSYNEQFF.

This clone has a single count. Its ends do not fully match the called genes, so a read error is possible. The chain combines TRBV5-1 with TRBJ2-7, with TRBD1 identical over 10 bases. CDR3 length: 12 amino acids. CDR1 is SGHRS and CDR2 is YFSETQ in the germline V gene. CDR3 in amino acids: CASSIGGGQGLF. DNA for the CDR3: TGCGCCAGCAGCATTGGAGGGGGACAGGGGCTCTTC.

The rearrangement joins TRBV7-2 to TRBJ2-3, with D unresolved. V was cut by 7 bases and J by 2 bases, with 10 bases left in between. Germline loops: CDR1 SGHTA, CDR2 FQGNSA. The CDR3 consists of 13 residues. As DNA, the CDR3 is TGTGCCAGCACCCCCAGGACCACAGATACGCAGTATTTT. Protein product: CASTPRTTDTQYF.

This clone appeared a few times. This rearrangement joins TRBV29-1 to TRBJ1-2, with unresolved D. Germline CDR1 SQVTM, CDR2 ANQGSEA. V lost 4 bases and J lost 4, with 16 bases in between. CDR3 length: 14 amino acids. The CDR3 sequence is CSVAETGVSYGYTF. CDR3 DNA: TGCAGCGTTGCCGAGACCGGGGTGAGCTATGGCTACACCTTC.

The V and J genes are TRBV21-1 and TRBJ2-7; the tabulated D call, TRBD1, remains unverified against the DNA. TRBV21-1 is assigned pseudogene status. The CDR3 is 15 amino acids. The CDR3 spells CASSKRQGKSYEQYF. The CDR3 region has the DNA TGTGCCAGCAGCAAGCGACAGGGAAAGAGTTACGAGCAGTACTTC.

This clone has a handful of counts. The V gene is TRBV6-5, the J gene TRBJ1-1; 10 bases fit TRBD1. Trimming took 6 bases from V and 3 from J; bases not matched to a gene: 7. The CDR3 runs to 15 residues. Germline lookup yields CDR1 MNHEY and CDR2 SVGAGI. The CDR3 DNA reads as TGTGCCAGCAGACGTACCGGGACAGGGGACACTGAAGCTTTCTTT. This sequence encodes CASRRTGTGDTEAFF.

J is TRBJ2-3 and V is TRBV7-3; D ambiguous. There are 13 residues in the CDR3. Germline-derived CDR1 and CDR2 are SGHTA and FQGTGA. Trimming left V 5 bases short and J 1 base short, with 7 bases between. In DNA, the CDR3 is TGTGCCAGCAGCCCAAGTGGCACAGATACGCAGTATTTT. Amino acids: CASSPSGTDTQYF.

This chain connects TRBV28 to TRBJ2-1; D gene ambiguous. CDR3 size: 15 residues. V was clipped by 6 bases and J by 3 bases, with 15 bases between them. Germline values: CDR1 MDHEN, CDR2 SYDVKM. This CDR3 is CASRPRASGYNEQFF. CDR3 coding DNA: TGTGCCAGCAGACCCCGGGCCTCGGGCTACAATGAGCAGTTCTTC.

With regard to this clone: One end of the junction varies from germline; a read error may be responsible. The chain couples TRBV7-7 to TRBJ2-5, with 8 nucleotides matching TRBD1. This CDR3 contains 15 residues. Per germline, CDR1 SSHAT and CDR2 FNYEAQ (reference sequence). CDR3: CASSLDGQGGETQYF. CDR3 nucleotide sequence: TGTGCTAGCAGCTTAGACGGACAGGGCGGGGAGACCCAGTACTTC.

The rearrangement joins TRBV29-1 to TRBJ1-2; D is possibly TRBD1 (5 bases). Trimming shortened V by 7 bases and J by 3 bases, and 18 bases separated the two germline ends. CDR3 length equals 14 residues. Germline V gene sequence: CDR1 SQVTM, CDR2 ANQGSEA. The CDR3 nucleotides are TGCAGCGCCGCTGGGGGTCCTTTGGACTATGGCTACACCTTC. Its protein product is CSAAGGPLDYGYTF.

The chain carries TRBV15 and TRBJ1-2; D is unclear. This CDR3 contains 14 residues. Between the trimmed V and J ends, which lost 0 bases and 7 bases, there was a span of 12 bases. CDR1 is LNHNV, CDR2 YYDKDF, per germline (reference sequence). CDR3 sequence (DNA): TGTGCCACCAGCAGAGATCGGCAGGAGGTTGGCTACACCTTC. Encoded protein: CATSRDRQEVGYTF.

This clone turned up a few times. The CDR3 nucleotides read TGCAGCGTTCCGGAAGGGGACAGAATCTACGAGCAGTACTTC. This encodes CSVPEGDRIYEQYF. The genes are TRBV29-1 and TRBJ2-7; 7 positions agree with TRBD1. Germline CDR1 and CDR2: SQVTM and ANQGSEA. J lost 3 bases, V lost 5 bases, and 10 bases had no gene match. The CDR3 has 14 amino acids.

The rearrangement joins TRBV2 to TRBJ2-1; possibly TRBD1 or TRBD2 for D (5 bases each). Trimming took 6 bases from V and 2 from J, leaving 14 bases between them. The CDR3 length is 15 residues. The germline V gene has CDR1 SNHLY and CDR2 FYNNEI. The CDR3: CASSAAQGAYNEQFF. The CDR3 DNA is TGTGCCAGCAGCGCCGCGCAGGGAGCCTACAATGAGCAGTTCTTC.

The genes are TRBV5-6 and TRBJ2-1; 7 nucleotides line up with TRBD2. V lost 0 bases, J lost 10 bases, and 1 base stayed unmatched. The CDR3 length is 12 residues. Germline loops: CDR1 SGHDT, CDR2 YYEEEE. This chain's CDR3 is CASSLGAGEQFF. DNA of the CDR3: TGTGCCAGCAGCTTGGGAGCGGGAGAGCAGTTCTTC.

The genes are TRBV4-1 and TRBJ2-1; 10 bases fit TRBD1. J was trimmed by 5 bases and V by 2 bases; bases with no gene match: 6. The CDR3 totals 16 residues. CDR1 and CDR2 (germline): MGHRA, YSYEKL. The CDR3 spells CASSQSPGQGNNEQFF. As DNA, the CDR3 is TGCGCCAGCAGCCAAAGCCCGGGACAGGGGAACAATGAGCAGTTCTTC.

This clone was observed a few times. The chain couples TRBV15 to TRBJ2-3; D possibly corresponds to TRBD1 (5 bases). Germline assignment: CDR1 LNHNV and CDR2 YYDKDF (reference sequence). Trimming pared 5 bases from V and 6 bases from J, leaving 9 bases between. The length of the CDR3 is 12 residues. The CDR3, as DNA: TGTGCCACCAGCGGGGCGGTGGATACGCAGTATTTT. Translated: CATSGAVDTQYF.

This clone occurred a few times. V and J are TRBV7-3 and TRBJ1-1; weak D call: TRBD1 (5 bases). Germline V gives CDR1 SGHTA, CDR2 FQGTGA. The V end was cut by 8 bases, the J end by 1 base, with 11 bases between. The CDR3 length is 13 residues. Written as DNA, the CDR3 is TGTGCCAGCGGGGCAGTGAGGAACACTGAAGCTTTCTTT. Its protein is CASGAVRNTEAFF.

This rearrangement joins TRBV5-4 to TRBJ2-3; D unclear. This CDR3 is 14 amino acids long. V shed 0 bases and J shed 2 bases, with 7 bases lying between them. The germline gives CDR1 SGHNT, CDR2 YYREEE (reference sequence). The CDR3 spells CASSLDGATDTQYF. The DNA of the CDR3 is TGTGCCAGCAGCTTGGACGGAGCCACAGATACGCAGTATTTT.

CDR3 loop: CASSLGAISSYEQYF. The CDR3 DNA sequence: TGTGCCAGCAGTTTAGGGGCGATATCTAGCTACGAGCAGTACTTC. This rearrangement joins TRBV28 to TRBJ2-7, with D perhaps TRBD1 (5 bases). Trimming removed 2 bases at V and 3 bases at J, with 14 bases between. The germline gives CDR1 MDHEN, CDR2 SYDVKM. The CDR3 length is 15 residues.